The clone carrying this T cell receptor beta chain appeared a few times. The data stem from a study of spatial heterogeneity in lung cancer. Regarding time point: sample taken at primary tumor resection. Sequencing was performed on whole RNA extracted from tumor and nontumor lung tissue, or from frozen PBMC, and the material was left unsorted. Each TCR cDNA molecule carried a unique molecular identifier. TCRdb used MiXCR to reprocess the 5' RACE reads, holding one entry per CDR3 protein. The sample contains about 25,000 distinct CDR3 sequences, roughly 7% of which appear only once. V was clipped by 6 bases and J by 3 bases, with 18 bases between them. The germline gives CDR1 DFQATT, CDR2 SNEGSKA (reference sequence). The CDR3 length is 14 residues.

The sample in question was PBMCs, obtained at surgery. The chain employs TRBV20-1 and TRBJ2-7; D might be TRBD2 (5 bases). The clonotype originates from a male donor with early-stage non-small cell lung cancer. CDR3 in amino acids: CSARRSGTNYEQYF. The CDR3 bases are TGCAGTGCCCGAAGGAGCGGCACGAACTACGAGCAGTACTTC.